Presented here are 5 T cell receptor beta chains from one specimen sequenced in a study of blood T cell repertoires in COVID-19. Generated by immunoSEQ multiplex PCR, the TCRdb table keeps only in-frame clones and is missing some. This table holds approximately 290,000 clones, about nine tenths found once. The specimen sequenced was peripheral blood. Source of these receptors: a woman aged 25 to 39 with COVID-19, enrolled during active disease.

The CDR3 sequence: CAWSLQGARLETQYF. CDR3 DNA: TGTGCCTGGAGTTTACAGGGGGCACGTTTGGAGACCCAGTACTTC. V is TRBV30 and J is TRBJ2-5, with TRBD1 identical over 9 bases. V shed 2 bases and J 5 bases; nucleotides not matched to a gene: 9. This CDR3 is built from 15 residues. Germline V gives CDR1 GTSNPN, CDR2 SVGIG (reference sequence).

This chain joins TRBV7-9 and TRBJ1-3; possible D gene TRBD1, 5 bases. The V and J ends lost 3 bases and 0 bases respectively, with 9 bases between them. This CDR3 has 15 residues. The germline V gene encodes CDR1 SEHNR and CDR2 FQNEAQ (reference sequence). The CDR3 region has the DNA TGTGCCAGCAGCTTTGGACAAACCTCTGGAAACACCATATATTTT. Amino acids: CASSFGQTSGNTIYF.

V and J are TRBV18 and TRBJ2-5, with 8 bases matching TRBD1. V gave up 1 base and J gave up 1 base; unmatched junction bases: 2. Germline loops: CDR1 KGHSH, CDR2 LQKENI. The CDR3 runs to 15 residues. The CDR3 reads CASSPLGQGQETQYF. The CDR3 nucleotides are TGTGCCAGCTCACCACTCGGACAGGGCCAAGAGACCCAGTACTTC.

This clone was observed a handful of times. This sequence joins TRBV10-3 and TRBJ2-2, with D tentatively TRBD2 (6 bases). The V end was cut by 3 bases, the J end by 1 base, with 12 bases between. The CDR3 runs 16 residues. Germline-derived CDR1 and CDR2 are ENHRY and SYGVKD. The CDR3: CAISDLGGVNTGELFF. CDR3 nucleotides: TGTGCCATCAGTGACCTTGGCGGGGTGAACACCGGGGAGCTGTTTTTT.

The gene calls are TRBV11-2 and TRBJ2-7, with TRBD2 matching over 12 bases. V was clipped by 2 bases and J by 3 bases; unmatched bases: 14. The CDR3 length is 19 residues. Per the germline V gene, CDR1 is SGHAT and CDR2 is FQNNGV. Here the CDR3 DNA reads TGTGCCAGCAGCTTATTTCTCTTCGAACTAGCGGGAGGTGTCTACGAGCAGTACTTC. Amino acids: CASSLFLFELAGGVYEQYF.